This TCR beta chain stems from a study of T cell responses to AZD1222 COVID-19 vaccine. This CDR3 contains 14 residues. Germline V gives CDR1 SEHNR, CDR2 FQNEAQ (reference sequence). V shed 6 bases and J 2 bases; nucleotides not matched to a gene: 3. Here immunoSEQ multiplex PCR was the method, and the copy in TCRdb shows in-frame clones only, minus some. Seen here are roughly 120,000 clones, about 88% observed once, and the top ten hold approximately 4%. As regards this clone: Its target is not known.

General study findings and limits: Clonal diversity was possibly underestimated; the donors were predominantly white British and more often female.

This receptor was taken from an adult in good health. The specimen comprised peripheral blood, sampled on day 0 of AZD1222 vaccination. The chain carries TRBV7-9 and TRBJ1-2, with TRBD1 matching over 10 bases. The CDR3 region is CASRDRGENYGYTF. The CDR3 DNA reads as TGTGCCAGCAGGGACAGGGGGGAAAACTATGGCTACACCTTC.